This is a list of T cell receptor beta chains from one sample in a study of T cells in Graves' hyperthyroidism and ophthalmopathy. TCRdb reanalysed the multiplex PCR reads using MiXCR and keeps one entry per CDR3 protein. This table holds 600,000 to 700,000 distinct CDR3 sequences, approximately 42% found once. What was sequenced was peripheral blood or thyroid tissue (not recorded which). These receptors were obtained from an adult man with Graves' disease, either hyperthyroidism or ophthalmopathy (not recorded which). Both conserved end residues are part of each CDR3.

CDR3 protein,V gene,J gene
CASSIPTGAIYEQYF,TRBV19,TRBJ2-7
CASSFEGQSYNSPLHF,TRBV7-2,TRBJ1-6
CASSPQGGNSPLHF,TRBV7-8,TRBJ1-6
CASSLLAFSREAFF,TRBV7-8,TRBJ1-1
CASSSDSTGELFF,TRBV11-2,TRBJ2-2
CASSQGPGVYEQYF,TRBV12-3/TRBV12-4,TRBJ2-7
CASCNRDFSYEQYF,TRBV2,TRBJ2-7
CASSSPGVAYEQYF,TRBV7-9,TRBJ2-7
CASSAERALYGYTF,TRBV2,TRBJ1-2
CASSGNRDSPLHF,TRBV9,TRBJ1-6
CASRELTGKSPLHF,TRBV2,TRBJ1-6
CASSNGRRSYEQYF,TRBV10-1,TRBJ2-7
CASSLEGPGRETQYF,TRBV11-2,TRBJ2-5